This TCR beta chain was recovered during a study of blood T cell repertoires in COVID-19. For the study at large: From the United States, Italy and Spain came samples of acute and convalescent COVID-19. In each case, the material was cDNA or gDNA derived from T cells, B-cell-depleted T cells, or PBMCs.

Produced via immunoSEQ multiplex PCR; TCRdb's table is partial and in-frame only. The sample lists 300,000 to 350,000 clones, approximately 90% seen once, with more than 7.5% in the top ten. Patients in Seattle were enrolled during active infection, then followed longitudinally. The germline CDR1 and CDR2 sequences are KGHDR and SFDVKD. The V gene end was trimmed by 5 bases and the J gene end by 8 bases; junction bases not matched to a gene: 5. The CDR3 loop spans 13 amino acids. Sequencing input: peripheral blood. The receptor was isolated from a man aged 25-45 years with COVID-19, enrolled during active disease. The chain links TRBV24-1 to TRBJ2-4; 7 bases agree with TRBD2. The chain's CDR3 is CATSVREGDIQYF. As DNA, the CDR3 is TGTGCCACCAGTGTTAGGGAGGGAGACATTCAGTACTTC.